The 32 T cell receptor beta chains given below trace back to one sample, sequenced in a study of T cells in women clearing cervical HPV infection. Data came from immunoSEQ multiplex PCR; TCRdb stores just in-frame clones and leaves some out. Here the sample table reports tens of thousands of clones. Source material: blood buffy coat. Source of these receptors: a woman aged 18 to 75 with a cervical HPV16 infection that either progressed to CIN3+ or cleared (not recorded which).

CDR3 in amino acids: CASSFAVSTDTQYF. CDR3 DNA, as far as it was read: TGTGCCAGCAGTTTTGCGGTTAGCACAGATACG. The rearrangement joins TRBV12-3 or TRBV12-4 to TRBJ2-3; D is unresolved. The CDR3 end lies 3 residues beyond the end of the read and is filled in from the germline J gene. V shed 3 bases and J shed 0 bases, with 7 bases lying between them. The CDR3 is 14 residues long.

Remarks on this clone: The read halts 3 residues ahead of the CDR3 end, with the missing end drawn from the germline J gene. The rearrangement links TRBV5-6 to TRBJ2-3; 7 bases map to TRBD2. CDR3 size: 15 residues. The germline CDR1 and CDR2 sequences are SGHDT and YYEEEE. The CDR3 DNA, read in part, is TGTGCCAGCAGCCCCCCAGCGGGGAGTGAGGAGACG. Amino acid sequence: CASSPPAGSEET. The entire CDR3 protein is CASSPPAGSEETQYF.

Notes on this clone: The junction shows a germline mismatch at one end, possibly a read error. Coverage ceases 3 residues before the CDR3 finishes, and the germline J gene fills in the end. The genes are TRBV4-2 and TRBJ2-3, with a weak D call TRBD2 (5 bases). Germline V gives CDR1 LGHNA, CDR2 YNFKEQ. This CDR3 comprises 15 residues. The part of the CDR3 DNA that was read is TGCGCCAGCAGCCAAGACCCCGGGGGCACAGATACG. Protein sequence: CASSQDPGGTDT. The whole CDR3 sequence is CASSQDPGGTDTQYF.

About this clone: Sequencing ends 3 residues short of the CDR3 end; the germline J gene provides the rest. V gene TRBV7-2 combines with J gene TRBJ2-5; D not resolved. Germline V gives CDR1 SGHTA, CDR2 FQGNSA. V lost 3 bases to trimming and J lost 1 base, with 9 bases between them. This CDR3 has 14 residues. The CDR3 spells CASSLGIPQETQYF. The part of the CDR3 DNA that was read is TGTGCCAGCAGCTTGGGCATTCCCCAAGAGACC.

On this clone itself: The sequenced fragment ends 3 residues before the CDR3 boundary, so the rest is inferred from the germline J gene. The gene calls are TRBV19 and TRBJ2-5, with TRBD1 matching 11 bases. V was pared by 10 bases and J by 5 bases, with 12 bases of the junction left unmatched. The CDR3 extends over 15 amino acids. Germline-derived CDR1 and CDR2 are LNHDA and SQIVND (reference sequence). CDR3 DNA, as far as it was read: TGTGCCACAAACGCGAGGACAGGGGGCTTGGAGACC. As protein: CATNARTGGLET. The complete CDR3 protein is CATNARTGGLETQYF.

Concerning this clone: The read terminates 3 residues ahead of where the CDR3 ends, so the germline J gene completes it. The V and J genes are TRBV7-9 and TRBJ1-1, with a tentative D call TRBD1 (5 bases). This CDR3 comprises 15 residues. Germline CDR1 reads SEHNR; CDR2 reads FQNEAQ (reference sequence). V was clipped by 1 base and J by 5 bases, with 14 bases between them. The part of the CDR3 DNA that was read is TGTGCCAGCAGCTTAGGCCCAGGCGGGGGGACTGAA. This encodes CASSLGPGGGTE. The entire CDR3 reads CASSLGPGGGTEAFF. Using reference TRBV7-9 and TRBJ1-1 for the parts outside the CDR3, the full variable domain is DTGVSQNPRHKITKRGQNVTFRCDPISEHNRLYWYRQTLGQGPEFLTYFQNEAQLEKSRLLSDRFSAERPKGSFSTLEIQRTEQGDSAMYLCASSLGPGGGTEAFFGQGTRLTVV.

To note about this clone: The CDR3 goes on 3 residues after the read ends, and that part is filled in from the germline J gene. This chain links TRBV5-6 with TRBJ1-2, with TRBD1 matching over 7 bases. The CDR3 has 14 amino acids. The junction had 3 bases not matched to a gene; V was cut back by 0 bases and J by 4 bases. CDR1 SGHDT and CDR2 YYEEEE come from the germline V gene. The DNA read from the CDR3 is TGTGCCAGCAGCTTGGGGGGGGACAGCTATGGC. Translation: CASSLGGDSYG. The entire CDR3 reads CASSLGGDSYGYTF.

Of note for this clone: The sequence runs out 3 residues before the end of the CDR3; the remainder is reconstructed from the germline J gene. The rearrangement uses TRBV9 and TRBJ1-4, with D maybe TRBD1 (6 bases). Per the germline V gene, CDR1 is SGDLS and CDR2 is YYNGEE. This CDR3 comprises 14 residues. V lost 3 bases and J lost 8, with 14 bases in between. CDR3 bases read: TGTGCCAGCAGCGCTTTGGGGGCCGGAGAAAAA. It encodes CASSALGAGEK. The whole CDR3 sequence reads CASSALGAGEKLFF.

In the case of this clone: The read terminates 3 residues ahead of where the CDR3 ends, so the germline J gene completes it. The chain recombines TRBV5-6 with TRBJ1-6; TRBD1 aligns across 10 bases. After removal of 2 bases from V and 10 bases from J, the junction contained 6 bases not matched to a gene. The CDR3 extends over 15 amino acids. CDR1 SGHDT and CDR2 YYEEEE come from the germline V gene. The sequenced CDR3 bases are TGTGCCAGCAGCTTTCTCGGGACAGGGGTATCACCC. This sequence encodes CASSFLGTGVSP. The CDR3 in full is CASSFLGTGVSPLHF.

This clone is identified as medium-sized from frequency. The CDR3 is cut off 3 residues early in the read; its end comes from the germline J gene. The chain employs TRBV20-1 and TRBJ2-3; TRBD2 aligns across 8 bases. This CDR3 is 14 amino acids long. With V trimmed by 1 base and J by 5 bases, 5 bases remained unmatched. CDR1 and CDR2 from the germline V gene are DFQATT and SNEGSKA (reference sequence). Incomplete CDR3 DNA: TGCAGTGCTAGAGGAGCGGGGGAGGTAGATACG. Translating it yields CSARGAGEVDT. The full CDR3 is CSARGAGEVDTQYF.

This clone is labeled medium-sized (0.01 to 0.1%) based on frequency. The sequence runs out 3 residues before the end of the CDR3; the remainder is reconstructed from the germline J gene. The chain employs TRBV19 and TRBJ2-3; D gene unclear. V was clipped by 10 bases and J by 2 bases, with 13 bases between them. The CDR3 length is 13 residues. CDR1 LNHDA and CDR2 SQIVND come from the germline V gene (reference sequence). The CDR3 DNA, read in part, is TGTGCCACCTCGACAACACACACAGATACG. Its translation: CATSTTHTDT. The whole CDR3 protein is CATSTTHTDTQYF.

Notes on this clone: Read sequence stops 3 residues before the CDR3 end, and the germline J gene provides the missing end. J is TRBJ2-1 and V is TRBV11-2, with unresolved D. Germline V gene lookup returns CDR1 SGHAT and CDR2 FQNNGV. The CDR3 sequence is 14 residues long. Trimming shortened V by 3 bases and J by 7 bases, and 13 bases separated the two germline ends. The CDR3 is CASSFLVPTNEQFF. The covered CDR3 bases are TGTGCCAGCAGCTTTCTCGTCCCCACAAATGAG.

In the case of this clone: The sequence runs out 3 residues before the end of the CDR3; the remainder is reconstructed from the germline J gene. This chain links TRBV30 with TRBJ2-4; possible D gene TRBD1, 7 bases. The CDR3 runs 12 residues. Germline V gene sequence: CDR1 GTSNPN, CDR2 SVGIG (reference sequence). This chain's CDR3 is CAYRGTDYGQYF. The part of the CDR3 DNA that was read is TGTGCCTACAGGGGAACGGACTATGGT.

A word on this clone: The read stops 3 residues short of the end of the CDR3; the missing end is completed from the germline J gene. The rearrangement uses TRBV5-4 and TRBJ2-1; 7 bases fit TRBD2. Germline CDR1 SGHNT, CDR2 YYREEE (reference sequence). Trimming cost V 0 bases and J 8 bases; bases outside gene matches: 11. The CDR3 extends over 16 amino acids. CDR3 sequence: CASSLAGGGPTDEQFF. The covered CDR3 bases are TGTGCCAGCAGCTTGGCCGGCGGGGGACCCACGGATGAG. The full variable domain, rest sourced from reference TRBV5-4 and TRBJ2-1, is ETGVTQSPTHLIKTRGQQVTLRCSSQSGHNTVSWYQQALGQGPQFIFQYYREEENGRGNFPPRFSGLQFPNYSSELNVNALELDDSALYLCASSLAGGGPTDEQFFGPGTRLTVL.

With respect to this clone: The CDR3 end lies 3 residues beyond the end of the read and is filled in from the germline J gene. The rearrangement uses TRBV18 and TRBJ2-2; D remains unclear. CDR3 size: 14 residues. From germline, CDR1 is KGHSH and CDR2 LQKENI. The CDR3: CASSPSSPAEKLFF. The part of the CDR3 DNA that was read is TGTGCCAGCTCACCGTCTTCGCCCGCAGAAAAG.

On this clone: The read ends 3 residues shy of where the CDR3 ends; the end is completed using the germline J gene. The V and J genes are TRBV7-6 and TRBJ2-1; D gene uncertain. CDR3 length: 12 residues. CDR1 is SGHVS, CDR2 FNYEAQ, per germline. Trimming pared 5 bases from V and 8 bases from J, leaving 10 bases between. CDR3 sequence reads: CASSKSQDEQFF. The CDR3 DNA, read in part, is TGTGCCAGCAGCAAAAGTCAGGATGAG.

For this clone: One end of the junction does not line up with germline, which may come from a read error. The read ends 3 residues early relative to the CDR3; the germline J gene fills the gap. This chain links TRBV4-2 with TRBJ2-2; possibly TRBD2 for D (7 bases). CDR3 length equals 16 residues. The V gene's germline CDR1 is LGHNA and CDR2 YNFKEQ. Incomplete CDR3 DNA: TGCGCCAGCAGCCAAGATTCGGGGGGCAGGACCGGGGAG. As protein: CASSQDSGGRTGE. The whole CDR3 protein reads CASSQDSGGRTGELFF.

About this clone: The read gets to within 3 residues of the CDR3 end, and the germline J gene fills in the rest. The chain combines TRBV5-1 with TRBJ2-7; 9 bases fit TRBD1. V trimming: 4 bases; J trimming: 5 bases; junction bases outside the gene matches: 4. There are 13 residues in the CDR3. CDR1 is SGHRS and CDR2 is YFSETQ in the germline V gene. The CDR3: CASSTGQGDEQYF. The sequenced part of the CDR3 DNA is TGCGCCAGCAGCACGGGACAGGGCGACGAG. Full variable domain (rest looked up from reference TRBV5-1 and TRBJ2-7): KAGVTQTPRYLIKTRGQQVTLSCSPISGHRSVSWYQQTPGQGLQFLFEYFSETQRNKGNFPGRFSGRQFSNSRSEMNVSTLELGDSALYLCASSTGQGDEQYFGPGTRLTVT.

Worth noting for this clone: Sequencing ends 3 residues short of the CDR3 end; the germline J gene provides the rest. The chain couples TRBV7-6 to TRBJ1-1; 7 positions agree with TRBD1. The CDR3 contains 13 residues. Germline V gene sequence: CDR1 SGHVS, CDR2 FNYEAQ. The sequenced part of the CDR3 DNA is TGTGCCAGCAGCCAAGACAGGGTGGGGGAA. It encodes CASSQDRVGE. The full-length CDR3 reads as CASSQDRVGEAFF.

As to this clone: The read terminates 3 residues ahead of where the CDR3 ends, so the germline J gene completes it. This chain uses TRBV7-2 with TRBJ2-1, with 8 bases fitting TRBD2. The length of the CDR3 is 15 residues. The V and J ends lost 5 bases and 0 bases, in that order; junction bases with no gene match: 3. The germline V gene encodes CDR1 SGHTA and CDR2 FQGNSA. The CDR3 loop reads CASSSGGASYNEQFF. Partial CDR3 DNA: TGTGCCAGCAGCAGCGGGGGAGCCTCCTACAATGAG.

Concerning this clone itself: The read ends 3 residues early relative to the CDR3; the germline J gene fills the gap. The chain recombines TRBV7-3 with TRBJ2-3; tentatively, D is TRBD2 (6 bases). V shed 2 bases and J shed 5 bases, with 14 bases lying between them. CDR3 length: 15 residues. In germline, CDR1 is SGHTA, CDR2 FQGTGA. This chain's CDR3 is CASSLDPGVGDTQYF. The part of the CDR3 DNA that was read is TGTGCCAGCAGCTTAGATCCGGGGGTGGGAGATACG.

Note on this clone: The read ends 3 residues early relative to the CDR3; the germline J gene fills the gap. The chain carries TRBV7-9 and TRBJ2-2; TRBD1 matches at 12 bases. The CDR3 is 15 amino acids. The V gene's germline CDR1 is SEHNR and CDR2 FQNEAQ (reference sequence). The sequenced CDR3 bases are TGTGCCAGCAGCTCGCCCGGGACAGGGGGCGAAAAG. Protein: CASSSPGTGGEK. The full CDR3 reads CASSSPGTGGEKLFF.

A note on this clone: The read gets to within 3 residues of the CDR3 end, and the germline J gene fills in the rest. The V call is TRBV30, the J call TRBJ2-3; tentative D call: TRBD2 (6 bases). CDR1 GTSNPN and CDR2 SVGIG come from the germline V gene (reference sequence). CDR3 size: 12 residues. CDR3 bases read: TGTGCCTGGGGGACTTCCCGGGAGACG. Translation gives CAWGTSRET. The entire CDR3 is CAWGTSRETQYF.

Of note for this clone: Coverage ceases 3 residues before the CDR3 finishes, and the germline J gene fills in the end. The chain recombines TRBV2 with TRBJ1-6; D is ambiguous. The V gene's germline CDR1 is SNHLY and CDR2 FYNNEI. This CDR3 has 13 residues. V dropped 4 bases and J dropped 9 bases, with 10 bases sitting between them. The CDR3 DNA, read in part, is TGTGCCAGCAGTGGACTTGGAAGTTCACCC. Protein sequence: CASSGLGSSP. The full CDR3 protein reads CASSGLGSSPLHF. Full variable domain (rest looked up from reference TRBV2 and TRBJ1-6): EPEVTQTPSHQVTQMGQEVILRCVPISNHLYFYWYRQILGQKVEFLVSFYNNEISEKSEIFDDQFSVERPDGSNFTLKIRSTKLEDSAMYFCASSGLGSSPLHFGNGTRLTVT.

Concerning this clone itself: Read data end 3 residues before the CDR3 end; the end is taken from the germline J gene. The chain carries TRBV5-1 and TRBJ2-5; either TRBD1 or TRBD2 may fit D (6 bases each). The CDR3 covers 15 residues. The germline gives CDR1 SGHRS, CDR2 YFSETQ. V gave up 5 bases and J gave up 3 bases, with 17 bases separating them. CDR3 bases read: TGCGCCAGCAGTCGAGGGGGTGGGGAGGAAGAGACC. Amino acid sequence: CASSRGGGEEET. The whole CDR3 sequence reads CASSRGGGEEETQYF.

Its frequency marks this clone as medium-sized. The sequenced fragment ends 3 residues before the CDR3 boundary, so the rest is inferred from the germline J gene. The V call is TRBV7-8, the J call TRBJ2-2; weak D call: TRBD2 (5 bases). CDR1 and CDR2 from the germline V gene are SGHVS and FQNEAQ. This CDR3 has 16 amino acids. V was shortened by 5 bases and J by 1 base, with 14 bases between the two germline ends. This CDR3 reads CASSLESRGNTGELFF. CDR3 bases read: TGTGCCAGCAGCCTTGAAAGTCGGGGGAACACCGGGGAG. Full variable domain (missing parts from reference TRBV7-8 and TRBJ2-2): GAGVSQSPRYKVAKRGQDVALRCDPISGHVSLFWYQQALGQGPEFLTYFQNEAQLDKSGLPSDRFFAERPEGSVSTLKIQRTQQEDSAVYLCASSLESRGNTGELFFGEGSRLTVL.

Points on this clone: The read ends 3 residues shy of where the CDR3 ends; the end is completed using the germline J gene. The chain recombines TRBV20-1 with TRBJ2-2; 13 bases fit TRBD2. J gave up 3 bases and V 5 bases, and 6 bases lay outside the gene matches. CDR3 size: 16 residues. Germline lookup yields CDR1 DFQATT and CDR2 SNEGSKA (reference sequence). CDR3 DNA, as far as it was read: TGCAGTGCTCCGCTGACTAGCGGGGGGTACACCGGGGAG. Its protein is CSAPLTSGGYTGE. The full CDR3 sequence reads CSAPLTSGGYTGELFF.

On this clone itself: The read falls 3 residues short of the CDR3 end, and the missing part is taken from the germline J gene. J is TRBJ1-2 and V is TRBV5-1; D might be TRBD1 (5 bases). Trimming stripped 10 bases from V and 4 bases from J, with 17 bases between. The CDR3 spans 13 residues. Germline loops: CDR1 SGHRS, CDR2 YFSETQ. CDR3 bases read: TGCGCCGGGGCCCGTGGCCCCTCCTATGGC. Amino acids: CAGARGPSYG. The CDR3, in full, reads CAGARGPSYGYTF.

With respect to this clone: The read halts 3 residues ahead of the CDR3 end, with the missing end drawn from the germline J gene. The genes are TRBV19 and TRBJ1-2, with 7 bases that match TRBD1. V shed 6 bases and J 6 bases; nucleotides not matched to a gene: 10. The CDR3 loop spans 14 amino acids. Germline-derived CDR1 and CDR2 are LNHDA and SQIVND (reference sequence). CDR3 loop: CASRRQGPFDGYTF. CDR3 DNA (partial): TGTGCCAGTAGGAGACAGGGCCCCTTCGATGGC.

To note about this clone: Read data end 3 residues before the CDR3 end; the end is taken from the germline J gene. The chain combines TRBV11-2 with TRBJ2-3; no definite D call. This CDR3 is 12 amino acids long. Germline V gives CDR1 SGHAT, CDR2 FQNNGV. The sequenced CDR3 bases are TGTGCCAGCAGCTTAGAGGTGCGAGCG. This encodes CASSLEVRA. From start to end, the CDR3 is CASSLEVRAQYF.

Comment on this clone: The CDR3 end lies 3 residues beyond the end of the read and is filled in from the germline J gene. V usage is TRBV19 and J usage is TRBJ1-6, with TRBD1 matching over 10 bases. The CDR3 contains 15 residues. Germline V CDR1 and CDR2: LNHDA, SQIVND (reference sequence). With 6 bases clipped from V and 6 bases from J, the junction kept 5 bases outside the gene matches. The CDR3 is CASRETGGLNSPLHF. The CDR3 DNA, read in part, is TGTGCCAGTAGAGAGACAGGGGGCCTTAATTCACCC.

With regard to this clone: The read falls 3 residues short of the CDR3 end, and the missing part is taken from the germline J gene. The V gene is TRBV6-2 or TRBV6-3, the J gene TRBJ1-6; a possible D gene is TRBD1 (5 bases). The CDR3 spans 15 residues. Germline CDR1 MNHEY, CDR2 SVGEGT. The ends were cut back, 2 bases at V and 9 bases at J, with 14 bases in the middle. The CDR3 here is CASSYGVGATSPLHF. The covered CDR3 bases are TGTGCCAGCAGTTACGGTGTAGGGGCTACTTCACCC.